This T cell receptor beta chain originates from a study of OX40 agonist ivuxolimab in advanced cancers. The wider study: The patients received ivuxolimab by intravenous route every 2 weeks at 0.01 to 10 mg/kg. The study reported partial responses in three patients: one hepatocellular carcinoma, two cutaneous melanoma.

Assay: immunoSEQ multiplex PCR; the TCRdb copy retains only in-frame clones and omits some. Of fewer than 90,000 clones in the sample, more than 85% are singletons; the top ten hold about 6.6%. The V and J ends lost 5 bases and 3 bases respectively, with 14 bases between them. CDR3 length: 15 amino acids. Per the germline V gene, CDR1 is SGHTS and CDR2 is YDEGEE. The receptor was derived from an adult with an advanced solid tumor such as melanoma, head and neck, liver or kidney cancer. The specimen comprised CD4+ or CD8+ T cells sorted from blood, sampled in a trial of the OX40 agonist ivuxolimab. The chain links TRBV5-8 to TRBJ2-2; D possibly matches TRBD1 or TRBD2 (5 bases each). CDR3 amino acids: CASSHGTADTGELFF. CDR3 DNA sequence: TGTGCCAGCAGTCATGGGACGGCAGACACCGGGGAGCTGTTTTTT. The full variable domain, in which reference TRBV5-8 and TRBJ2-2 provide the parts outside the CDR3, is EAGVTQSPTHLIKTRGQQATLRCSPISGHTSVYWYQQALGLGLQFLLWYDEGEERNRGNFPPRFSGRQFPNYSSELNVNALELEDSALYLCASSHGTADTGELFFGEGSRLTVL.